This is a list of T cell receptor beta chains from one sample in a study of blood T cell repertoires in COVID-19. Method: immunoSEQ multiplex PCR; TCRdb's copy keeps in-frame clones and lacks some. The table shows roughly 350,000 clones, with 75% to 90% occurring only once. Sequenced input: peripheral blood. Receptors were obtained from a woman aged 18-35 years with acute or convalescent COVID-19. Each CDR3 is given with its conserved first and last residue. D genes are given only for firm matches. Part of the rows lack a size; the others show once, few, many or a class for expanded clones.

J gene: TRBJ1-2; V gene: TRBV6-5; clone size: .; D gene: .; CDR3 DNA: TGTGCCAGCAGTCCCCAGGGCGACTATGGCTACACCTTC; CDR3 protein: CASSPQGDYGYTF
J gene: TRBJ2-7; V gene: TRBV6-5; clone size: .; D gene: TRBD1; CDR3 DNA: TGTGCCAGCAGTTACTTGACAGGGAGTTCCTACGAGCAGTACTTC; CDR3 protein: CASSYLTGSSYEQYF
J gene: TRBJ2-1; V gene: TRBV27; clone size: .; D gene: TRBD2; CDR3 DNA: TGTGCCAGCAGTACCCTAGCGGGAGTCGCCGGTGAGCAGTTCTTC; CDR3 protein: CASSTLAGVAGEQFF
J gene: TRBJ2-3; V gene: TRBV9; clone size: .; D gene: TRBD2; CDR3 DNA: TGTGCCAGCAGCGCTAGCGGGGGGCCACCAAATACGCAGTATTTT; CDR3 protein: CASSASGGPPNTQYF
J gene: TRBJ2-1; V gene: TRBV4-1; clone size: .; D gene: TRBD2; CDR3 DNA: TGCGCCAGCAGCCTCGGAGCGGGGGAGGCCCACGGTGAGCAGTTCTTC; CDR3 protein: CASSLGAGEAHGEQFF
J gene: TRBJ2-7; V gene: TRBV11-2; clone size: .; D gene: .; CDR3 DNA: TGTGCCAGCAGGGCACCCTCGGGGAGTCTTCTGCAGTACTTC; CDR3 protein: CASRAPSGSLLQYF
J gene: TRBJ1-4; V gene: TRBV27; clone size: once; D gene: .; CDR3 DNA: TGTGCCAGCAGGTTATCAGGGGAAATTAATGAAAAACTGTTTTTT; CDR3 protein: CASRLSGEINEKLFF
J gene: TRBJ2-5; V gene: TRBV9; clone size: .; D gene: .; CDR3 DNA: TGTGCCAGCAGCGTAGGCGGGGCGGGGGAGACCCAGTACTTC; CDR3 protein: CASSVGGAGETQYF
J gene: TRBJ1-2; V gene: TRBV28; clone size: .; D gene: .; CDR3 DNA: TGTGCCAGCGACGGGACTTGGGGCTACACCTTC; CDR3 protein: CASDGTWGYTF
J gene: TRBJ1-4; V gene: TRBV30; clone size: once; D gene: .; CDR3 DNA: TGTGCCTGGAGCGCGGGGGGCTCGGGTGAAAAACTGTTTTTT; CDR3 protein: CAWSAGGSGEKLFF
J gene: TRBJ2-4; V gene: TRBV24-1; clone size: .; D gene: TRBD1; CDR3 DNA: TGTGCCACCAGTGCCCCGGACAGGGCGGACATTCAGTACTTC; CDR3 protein: CATSAPDRADIQYF
J gene: TRBJ1-6; V gene: TRBV13; clone size: .; D gene: .; CDR3 DNA: TGTGCCAGCAGCTCTTCCACCCCAGCCCGGGAACCGGGGAGGCCCCTCCACTTT; CDR3 protein: CASSSSTPAREPGRPLHF
J gene: TRBJ1-3; V gene: TRBV4-1; clone size: .; D gene: TRBD1; CDR3 DNA: TGCGCCAGCAGCACCTCGACAGGGAACTCTGGAAACACCATATATTTT; CDR3 protein: CASSTSTGNSGNTIYF
J gene: TRBJ2-5; V gene: TRBV5-1; clone size: .; D gene: TRBD1; CDR3 DNA: TGCGCCAGCAGCCAGGGACAGAACCAAGAGACCCAGTACTTC; CDR3 protein: CASSQGQNQETQYF
J gene: TRBJ2-4; V gene: TRBV6-6; clone size: .; D gene: TRBD2; CDR3 DNA: TGTGCCAGCAGTTCCCATACCACTAGCGGGAGGGCCCTTCAGTACTTC; CDR3 protein: CASSSHTTSGRALQYF
J gene: TRBJ1-4; V gene: TRBV7-3; clone size: .; D gene: .; CDR3 DNA: TGTGCCAGCAGCTTAATGCAGAGGGAAAAACTGTTTTTT; CDR3 protein: CASSLMQREKLFF
J gene: TRBJ2-2; V gene: TRBV3-1/TRBV3-2; clone size: .; D gene: TRBD2; CDR3 DNA: TGTGCCAGCAGCCATCTCCTAGCGGGAGGTCCCGGGGAGCTGTTTTTT; CDR3 protein: CASSHLLAGGPGELFF
J gene: TRBJ1-6; V gene: TRBV19; clone size: .; D gene: .; CDR3 DNA: TGTGCCAGTAATTACAGGAATAATTCACCCCTCCACTTT; CDR3 protein: CASNYRNNSPLHF